This TCR beta chain was sequenced during a study of blood T cell repertoires in COVID-19. Overall study: Acute-phase and convalescent COVID-19 samples originated in the United States, Italy and Spain. PBMCs, B-cell-depleted T cells, or T cells provided the cDNA or gDNA that made up the material.

Produced via immunoSEQ multiplex PCR; TCRdb's table is partial and in-frame only. The sample contains approximately 180,000 clones, 70% to 90% of which appear only once. The J segment lost 4 bases and the V segment lost 6 bases, leaving 10 bases of the junction unmatched. Germline V gene lookup returns CDR1 SNHLY and CDR2 FYNNEI. The CDR3 has 16 residues. The clonotype originates from a man in his 60s with active or convalescent COVID-19. The chain uses TRBV2 and TRBJ2-2; 8 nucleotides line up with TRBD1. The sample comprised peripheral blood. The CDR3 nucleotides are TGTGCCAGCAGCCCCGGGACAGGTCGAGGCACCGGGGAGCTGTTTTTT. It codes for CASSPGTGRGTGELFF.